This T cell receptor beta chain was profiled in a study of control samples from healthy donors and cancer patients. The CDR3 contains 14 residues. Germline V gene data show CDR1 as SQVTM and CDR2 as ANQGSEA. Trimming pared 7 bases from V and 0 bases from J, leaving 15 bases between. Repertoires were generated with immunoSEQ multiplex PCR, while TCRdb's copy carries only in-frame clones and drops some. Counted here are 78,000 or so clones, over 65% occurring once; the ten biggest clones make up approximately 16%. The specimen was blood. This TCR was recovered from a man aged 45-65 years in good health. The chain employs TRBV29-1 and TRBJ2-5; D is perhaps TRBD1 (6 bases). The CDR3 loop is CSAGQYTNQETQYF. CDR3 coding DNA: TGCAGCGCTGGACAGTACACGAACCAAGAGACCCAGTACTTC.